This TCR beta chain was identified during a study of cytomegalovirus exposure and HLA in healthy donors (dated by TCRdb to the late 2010s). Notes on the research overall: According to a later analysis, the 100 to 150 validation repertoires were produced on the same platform as the 700 or so repertoires of the first cohort. The study aimed to test whether cataloging public T cell receptors could reveal signatures of past pathogen exposure. A separate validation cohort of over a hundred different subjects was used in addition to the approximately 640-subject first cohort. High-throughput TCR immunosequencing, statistical association of individual TCRs with disease status, and machine learning were combined to predict cytomegalovirus infection status. Findings and caveats that apply to the study as a whole: In the study, roughly 160 TCR beta chains were listed as associated with cytomegalovirus. A later analysis lacked HLA typing for the validation cohort, so it scored co-occurrence in that cohort across all 110 or so repertoires. Subsequent analysis determined that TCRs grouped into clusters in the first cohort also showed a tendency toward co-occurrence across the 120 validation repertoires, and approximately 93% of cluster scores exceeded 0. The authors suggested that the approach could potentially be generalized to other disease states and immunological phenotypes. The classifier was reported to diagnose cytomegalovirus status with high specificity and sensitivity in both the original and validation cohorts. A few of the identified cytomegalovirus-associated TCR beta chains were confirmed in vitro to be specific for cytomegalovirus antigens. While some public TCRs were present in many individuals, most TCR sequences turned up only very rarely across donors.

The CDR3 numbers 16 residues from cysteine through phenylalanine. The read is trimmed to its CDR3 DNA, 48 bases read in frame from base 1. Sequences MNHNS (CDR1) and SASEGT (CDR2) are obtained from the germline V gene. V is cut back by 2 bases and J by 5 bases, with 7 bases in the junction unmatched. Notes on this clone: Its antigen remains unidentified. Base qualities are not recorded, but no much larger clone differs from it by a single base.

Library construction relied on the immunoSEQ multiplex PCR assay. The original pipeline was this. A statistical classification framework was developed to diagnose cytomegalovirus status using the catalog of TCR beta chain sequences. Entries here come from immuneACCESS through TCRdb and include only in-frame sequences with V and J called. Some clones fail to appear in such tables; in the studies checked, an unresolved V gene covers under half of the shortfall, and the cause of the remainder is unknown. V, J and clone size reflect that table, while D and trimming were determined from the DNA. The sample table contains about 64,000 clones; only one count was recorded for around 88% of them. The biggest ten clones account for roughly 1.8% of the sample. Donors formed part of the validation cohort, which comprised over a hundred subjects and was distinct from the first cohort of 550 to 850 subjects.

Input material: PBMCs. This TCR derives from a woman aged 18-29 years in good health and CMV-seronegative. The chain is assembled from TRBV6-1 and TRBJ2-3; 10 of the junction bases match TRBD2. The CDR3: CASSEWSSGSLDTQYF. In nucleotide form, the sequence is TGTGCCAGCAGTGAATGGTCTAGCGGGAGTCTAGATACGCAGTATTTT.